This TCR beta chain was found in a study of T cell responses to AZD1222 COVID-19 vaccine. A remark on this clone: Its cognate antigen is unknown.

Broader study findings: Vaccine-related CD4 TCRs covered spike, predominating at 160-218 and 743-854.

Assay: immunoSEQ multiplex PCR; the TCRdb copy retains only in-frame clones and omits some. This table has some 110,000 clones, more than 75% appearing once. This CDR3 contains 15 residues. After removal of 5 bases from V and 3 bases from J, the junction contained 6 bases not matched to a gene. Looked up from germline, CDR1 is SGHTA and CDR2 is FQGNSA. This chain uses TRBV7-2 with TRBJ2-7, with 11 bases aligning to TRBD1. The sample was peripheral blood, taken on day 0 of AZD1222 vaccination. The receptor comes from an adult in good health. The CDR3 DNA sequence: TGTGCCAGCAGCCCCACCGGGACAGGGGGCTACGAGCAGTACTTC. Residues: CASSPTGTGGYEQYF.